The next 30 T cell receptor beta chains were all read from a single sample in a study of Graves' ophthalmopathy and Graves' hyperthyroidism. The TCR beta CDR3 regions underwent amplification from RNA transcripts. First-round RT-PCR employed HTBI primers, with a second-round multiplex PCR after it. TCRdb redid the calling of the multiplex PCR reads with MiXCR, one entry per CDR3 protein. The table includes about 700,000 distinct CDR3 sequences, 35% to 50% detected once. Sequenced: peripheral blood. These receptors all stem from an adult man with Graves' ophthalmopathy.

This clonotype was detected ten times or more. V and J are TRBV5-8 and TRBJ1-6, with D unclear. V gave up 1 base and J gave up 9 bases, with 5 bases separating them. Germline assignment: CDR1 SGHTS and CDR2 YDEGEE. The CDR3 extends over 12 amino acids. The CDR3 DNA sequence: TGTGCCAGCAGCTTGATACGTTCACCCCTCCACTTT. It translates to CASSLIRSPLHF.

This clonotype was found many times. The CDR3 coding sequence is TGCAGCGTTGACAGTTGGGACACTGAAGCTTTCTTT. It translates to CSVDSWDTEAFF. The chain is built from TRBV29-1 and TRBJ1-1; no clear D gene. The CDR3 loop spans 12 amino acids. CDR1 is SQVTM and CDR2 is ANQGSEA in the germline V gene. Trimming took 3 bases from V and 3 from J, leaving 8 bases between them.

This chain connects TRBV20-1 to TRBJ1-1; D might be TRBD1 (5 bases). The germline gives CDR1 DFQATT, CDR2 SNEGSKA (reference sequence). V lost 2 bases and J lost 0, with 7 bases in between. This CDR3 comprises 13 residues. The CDR3 DNA reads as TGCAGTGCTAGAAGGGGAATGAACACTGAAGCTTTCTTT. Its translation: CSARRGMNTEAFF.

The CDR3 bases are TGTGCCAGTAGTATAGACGGATCGAACACTGAAGCTTTCTTT. Translated: CASSIDGSNTEAFF. The chain combines TRBV19 with TRBJ1-1; D gene uncertain. This CDR3 is 14 amino acids long. Germline values: CDR1 LNHDA, CDR2 SQIVND (reference sequence). V was cut by 0 bases and J by 1 base, with 6 bases left in between.

The chain uses TRBV10-3 and TRBJ2-7; possible D gene TRBD2, 5 bases. Between the trimmed V and J ends, which lost 7 bases and 3 bases, there was a span of 22 bases. Germline values: CDR1 ENHRY, CDR2 SYGVKD. This CDR3 has 16 amino acids. The CDR3 loop reads CAIMWEITGELYEQYF. Here the CDR3 DNA reads TGTGCCATCATGTGGGAGATCACCGGGGAGCTCTACGAGCAGTACTTC.

This clonotype has more than one count but fewer than ten. The V gene is TRBV10-3, the J gene TRBJ2-2, with TRBD2 matching over 11 bases. CDR1 is ENHRY, CDR2 SYGVKD, per germline. CDR3 length: 20 residues. The V gene end was trimmed by 0 bases and the J gene end by 5 bases; junction bases not matched to a gene: 14. CDR3 residues: CAISESFYGSGRAGTGELFF. The CDR3 DNA follows: TGTGCCATCAGTGAGTCATTCTACGGTAGCGGGAGGGCCGGAACCGGGGAGCTGTTTTTT.

This clonotype has only a few counts. This chain uses TRBV24-1 with TRBJ1-5; 8 bases align to TRBD1. The CDR3 is made up of 14 amino acids. V lost 11 bases, J lost 6 bases, and 11 bases stayed unmatched. Germline CDR1 and CDR2: KGHDR and SFDVKD. The CDR3 DNA sequence: TGTGCCAGCAGCGATACAGGGGGTCTTCAGCCCCAGCATTTT. It yields the protein CASSDTGGLQPQHF.

This clonotype appeared many times. V usage is TRBV25-1 and J usage is TRBJ2-3, with 9 positions matching TRBD2. Trimming removed 5 bases from V and 4 bases from J; junction bases left unmatched: 7. This CDR3 is 15 amino acids long. The germline CDR1 and CDR2 sequences are MGHDK and SYGVNS. CDR3 DNA sequence: TGTGCCAGCAGTCTTGGCGGGAGGGCCCCAGATACGCAGTATTTT. It yields the protein CASSLGGRAPDTQYF. Looking up the rest from reference TRBV25-1 and TRBJ2-3 gives the full variable domain: EADIYQTPRYLVIGTGKKITLECSQTMGHDKMYWYQQDPGMELHLIHYSYGVNSTEKGDLSSESTVSRIRTEHFPLTLESARPSHTSQYLCASSLGGRAPDTQYFGPGTRLTVL.

This clonotype showed up many times. J is TRBJ2-7 and V is TRBV2; D not certain. Trimming pared 6 bases from V and 3 bases from J, leaving 15 bases between. This CDR3 has 14 amino acids. The V gene's germline CDR1 is SNHLY and CDR2 FYNNEI. The CDR3 bases are TGTGCCAGCAGACAGAGACGGACGCACTACGAGCAGTACTTC. Translated: CASRQRRTHYEQYF.

The chain couples TRBV25-1 to TRBJ2-7; 12 positions agree with TRBD2. The end of the DNA aligns better with TRBJ2-1, so the J call may be wrong. This CDR3 has 17 residues. Germline CDR1 is MGHDK and CDR2 is SYGVNS. For the CDR3, the DNA is TGTGCCAGCAGCCCATCCCTACTAGCGGGAGGTAGGGGAGAGCAGTTCTTC. Amino acids: CASSPSLLAGGRGEQFF.

About this clonotype: The CDR3 end shows no conserved phenylalanine or tryptophan, and so a read error is likely. The chain combines TRBV12-3 or TRBV12-4 with TRBJ2-7; unclear D gene. The ends were cut back, 6 bases at V and 0 bases at J, with 12 bases in the middle. This CDR3 has 14 residues. Here the CDR3 reads CASSDFRSSYEQYI. DNA for the CDR3: TGTGCCAGCAGCGACTTCAGGAGCTCCTACGAGCAGTACATC.

This clonotype showed up just a few times. The chain joins TRBV7-9 to TRBJ1-3, with 10 bases aligning to TRBD1. The CDR3 totals 18 residues. The ends lost 6 bases at V and 0 bases at J; junction bases unmatched: 11. CDR1 and CDR2 (germline): SEHNR, FQNEAQ (reference sequence). In nucleotides, the CDR3 is TGTGCCAGCAGAGGGGAAACGGGACAGGGGTTCTCTGGAAACACCATATATTTT. It codes for CASRGETGQGFSGNTIYF.

The chain recombines TRBV7-2 with TRBJ1-2, with D tentatively TRBD1 (5 bases). Deletions cut 4 bases from V and 5 bases from J, with 17 bases between. The CDR3 has 15 amino acids. Germline-derived CDR1 and CDR2 are SGHTA and FQGNSA. CDR3 DNA: TGTGCCAGCAGCTCACCAGGGCAGCCTTGGTATGGCTACACCTTC. Protein product: CASSSPGQPWYGYTF. Variable domain in full (rest from reference TRBV7-2 and TRBJ1-2): GAGVSQSPSNKVTEKGKDVELRCDPISGHTALYWYRQSLGQGLEFLIYFQGNSAPDKSGLPSDRFSAERTGGSVSTLTIQRTQQEDSAVYLCASSSPGQPWYGYTFGSGTRLTVV.

There are many counts of this clonotype. The chain uses TRBV7-9 and TRBJ2-5; the match to TRBD2 covers 12 bases. This CDR3 is built from 15 residues. CDR1 is SEHNR and CDR2 is FQNEAQ in the germline V gene (reference sequence). Trimming took 5 bases from V and 5 from J; bases not matched to a gene: 6. CDR3 bases: TGTGCCAGCAGCGGGGGGACTAGCGGGTTGGAGACCCAGTACTTC. As protein: CASSGGTSGLETQYF.

This clonotype has a single count. This clone may be a read error of a much larger clone one base away. This chain joins TRBV20-1 and TRBJ1-1; TRBD1 might be the D (5 bases). The CDR3 is 12 amino acids. Germline V gene lookup returns CDR1 DFQATT and CDR2 SNEGSKA (reference sequence). The chain's CDR3 is CSAPPGNTEALF. CDR3 DNA sequence: TGCAGTGCCCCGCCAGGGAACACTGAAGCTCTCTTT.

The chain couples TRBV27 to TRBJ2-5; the D gene could be TRBD1 or TRBD2 (5 bases each). Between the trimmed V and J ends, which lost 8 bases and 1 base, there was a span of 11 bases. Germline CDR1 is MNHEY and CDR2 is SMNVEV (reference sequence). The CDR3 runs to 13 residues. The CDR3 here is CASRSGSQETQYF. The CDR3 DNA is TGTGCCAGCCGTTCAGGGAGCCAAGAGACCCAGTACTTC.

This rearrangement joins TRBV20-1 to TRBJ2-5; 9 bases line up with TRBD1. The V gene's germline CDR1 is DFQATT and CDR2 SNEGSKA (reference sequence). There are 15 residues in the CDR3. The ends lost 6 bases at V and 5 bases at J; junction bases unmatched: 13. This CDR3 reads CSAPNRGQGSETQYF. For the CDR3, the DNA is TGCAGTGCCCCCAACCGGGGACAGGGAAGTGAGACCCAGTACTTC.

On this clonotype itself: Here the CDR3 omits its conserved ending phenylalanine or tryptophan, so a read error is the likely source. It is unclear where the CDR3 begins or ends on the DNA, so no DNA is shown, and the CDR3 is as TCRdb lists it. V is TRBV14 and J is TRBJ2-6. The CDR3 adds up to 8 amino acids, both ends counted. Per the germline V gene, CDR1 is SGHDN and CDR2 is FVKESK. The CDR3 region is CASSQDIV.

This clonotype was found a few times. The V gene is TRBV27, the J gene TRBJ1-1; D not resolved. The V gene lost 6 bases and the J gene lost 6 bases, with 14 bases spanning the gap. Germline V gene lookup returns CDR1 MNHEY and CDR2 SMNVEV (reference sequence). The CDR3 has 13 amino acids. The CDR3 here is CASSLAGSAEAFF. The DNA of the CDR3 is TGTGCCAGCAGCCTTGCGGGGTCTGCTGAAGCTTTCTTT.

The sample holds a few counts of this clonotype. The chain couples TRBV2 to TRBJ2-5; TRBD1 is a possible D gene (6 bases). Trimming took off 5 bases at V and 3 bases at J, with 13 bases between the two ends. The V gene's germline CDR1 is SNHLY and CDR2 FYNNEI. The CDR3 has 14 amino acids. As DNA, the CDR3 is TGTGCCAGCAGTCAGCATGGACAGAAAGAGACCCAGTACTTC. This encodes CASSQHGQKETQYF.

This clonotype was observed a handful of times. This chain uses TRBV20-1 with TRBJ2-3; TRBD1 matches at 10 bases. Losses at the gene ends were 4 bases for V and 1 base for J; bases not matched to a gene: 5. The CDR3 has 15 amino acids. Germline lookup yields CDR1 DFQATT and CDR2 SNEGSKA (reference sequence). CDR3 region: CSANQGQGGTDTQYF. The CDR3 DNA sequence: TGCAGTGCTAACCAAGGACAGGGGGGCACAGATACGCAGTATTTT.

This clonotype occurred a few times. This chain uses TRBV20-1 with TRBJ2-5, with a weak D call TRBD2 (5 bases). The V and J ends lost 6 bases and 6 bases respectively, with 14 bases between them. The germline V gene has CDR1 DFQATT and CDR2 SNEGSKA (reference sequence). The CDR3 runs to 12 residues. CDR3 region: CSAPNGRQTQYF. CDR3 coding DNA: TGCAGTGCACCTAATGGGAGACAGACCCAGTACTTC.

This clonotype occurred many times. The rearrangement uses TRBV20-1 and TRBJ1-2; D not resolved. The V and J ends lost 0 bases and 8 bases respectively, with 13 bases between them. The CDR3 is 13 residues long. Germline CDR1 DFQATT, CDR2 SNEGSKA (reference sequence). This CDR3 reads CSARDLAAHGYTF. The CDR3 DNA reads as TGCAGTGCTAGAGATTTGGCAGCTCACGGCTACACCTTC.

In its sample, this clonotype was seen a few times. The rearrangement joins TRBV25-1 to TRBJ1-1, with D possibly matching TRBD1 (6 bases). Trimming took 5 bases from V and 7 from J, leaving 14 bases between them. This CDR3 spans 13 amino acids. Germline V gene lookup returns CDR1 MGHDK and CDR2 SYGVNS. CDR3 protein: CASSLDADSEAFF. In DNA form, the CDR3 reads TGTGCCAGCAGTTTAGATGCGGACAGTGAAGCTTTCTTT.

Only a few counts were recorded for this clonotype. Being one base from a much bigger clone, this may be a read error. The chain has TRBV6-4 and TRBJ2-2, with D hard to call. The CDR3 length is 13 residues. In germline, CDR1 is MRHNA, CDR2 SNTAGT. V dropped 2 bases and J dropped 1 base, with 2 bases sitting between them. The CDR3 DNA reads TGTGCCAGCAGTGACGAGAACACCGGGGAGCTGTTTTTT. Protein sequence: CASSDENTGELFF.

Comments on this clonotype: A read error may account for a junction end that differs from germline. The chain couples TRBV10-3 to TRBJ1-2; TRBD1 agrees at 8 bases. The germline V gene has CDR1 ENHRY and CDR2 SYGVKD. The CDR3 is made up of 14 amino acids. Here the CDR3 reads CASSVFWTGSGYTF. The CDR3 nucleotides are TGTGCCAGCAGTGTATTCTGGACAGGGTCAGGCTACACCTTC.

This clonotype was recorded many times. The genes are TRBV5-6 and TRBJ1-2; D unresolved. The V end was cut by 4 bases, the J end by 4 bases, with 5 bases between. The CDR3 contains 11 residues. The germline gives CDR1 SGHDT, CDR2 YYEEEE. The DNA for the CDR3 is TGTGCCAGCAGCCGGTCCTATGGCTACACCTTC. Amino acid sequence: CASSRSYGYTF. Full variable domain (outside the CDR3, taken from reference TRBV5-6 and TRBJ1-2): DAGVTQSPTHLIKTRGQQVTLRCSPKSGHDTVSWYQQALGQGPQFIFQYYEEEERQRGNFPDRFSGHQFPNYSSELNVNALLLGDSALYLCASSRSYGYTFGSGTRLTVV.

The V and J genes are TRBV20-1 and TRBJ2-7, with D possibly matching TRBD1 (5 bases). CDR3 size: 12 residues. The ends were cut back, 0 bases at V and 2 bases at J, with 5 bases in the middle. Germline V CDR1 and CDR2: DFQATT, SNEGSKA (reference sequence). The CDR3 nucleotides read TGCAGTGCTAGAGAACAGGCCTACGAGCAGTACTTC. Its protein product is CSAREQAYEQYF.

This clonotype was counted many times. V is TRBV6-1 and J is TRBJ1-1; D call uncertain. CDR1 and CDR2 (germline): MNHNS, SASEGT. V lost 5 bases and J lost 3, with 7 bases in between. The CDR3 length is 12 residues. The DNA for the CDR3 is TGTGCCAGCAGTCGGTTGTACACTGAAGCTTTCTTT. It is translated as CASSRLYTEAFF.

This clonotype was observed many times. V gene TRBV2 combines with J gene TRBJ2-6; TRBD1 agrees at 7 bases. Unmatched junction bases numbered 3, after V lost 2 bases and J lost 2 bases. The germline V gene has CDR1 SNHLY and CDR2 FYNNEI. The CDR3 is 16 amino acids. In DNA, the CDR3 is TGTGCCAGCAGTGAACCCACAGGGGCTGGGGCCAACGTCCTGACTTTC. Its translation is CASSEPTGAGANVLTF.